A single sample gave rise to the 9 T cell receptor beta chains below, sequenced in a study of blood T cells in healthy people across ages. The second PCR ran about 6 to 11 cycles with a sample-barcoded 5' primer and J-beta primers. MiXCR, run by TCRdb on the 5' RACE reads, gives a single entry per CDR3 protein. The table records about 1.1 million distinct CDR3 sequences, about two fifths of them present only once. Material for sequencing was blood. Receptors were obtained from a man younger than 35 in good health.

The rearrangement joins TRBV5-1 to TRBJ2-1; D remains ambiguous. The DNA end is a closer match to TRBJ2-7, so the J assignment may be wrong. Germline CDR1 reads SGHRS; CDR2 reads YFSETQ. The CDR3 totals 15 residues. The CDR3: CASSKGHDSYNEQYF. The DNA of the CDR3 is TGCGCCAGCAGCAAGGGCCACGACTCCTACAATGAGCAGTACTTC.

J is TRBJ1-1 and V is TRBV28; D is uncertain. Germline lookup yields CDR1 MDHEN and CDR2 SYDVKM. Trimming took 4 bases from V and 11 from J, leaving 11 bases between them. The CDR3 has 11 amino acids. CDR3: CASSSTGDAFF. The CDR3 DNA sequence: TGTGCCAGCAGTTCCACCGGGGATGCTTTCTTT. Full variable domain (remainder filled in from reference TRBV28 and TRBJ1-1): DVKVTQSSRYLVKRTGEKVFLECVQDMDHENMFWYRQDPGLGLRLIYFSYDVKMKEKGDIPEGYSVSREKKERFSLILESASTNQTSMYLCASSSTGDAFFGQGTRLTVV.

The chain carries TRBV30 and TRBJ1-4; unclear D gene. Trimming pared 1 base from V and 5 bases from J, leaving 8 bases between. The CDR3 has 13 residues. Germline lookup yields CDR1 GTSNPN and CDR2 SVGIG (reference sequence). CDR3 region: CAWSDGPNEKLFF. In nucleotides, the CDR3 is TGTGCCTGGAGTGATGGACCGAATGAAAAACTGTTTTTT.

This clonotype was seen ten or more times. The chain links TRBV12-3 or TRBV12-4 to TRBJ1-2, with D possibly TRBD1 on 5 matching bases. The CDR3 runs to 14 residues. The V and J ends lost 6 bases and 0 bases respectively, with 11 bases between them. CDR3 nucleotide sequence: TGTGCCAGCAGCAAAGGGACGGCTAACTATGGCTACACCTTC. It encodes CASSKGTANYGYTF.

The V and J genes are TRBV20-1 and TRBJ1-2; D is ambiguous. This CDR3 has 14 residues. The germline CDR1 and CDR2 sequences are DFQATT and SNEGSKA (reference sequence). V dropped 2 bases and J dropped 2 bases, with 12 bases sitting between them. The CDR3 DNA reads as TGCAGTGCTAGACTCCTCGATCTAAACTATGGCTACACCTTC. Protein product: CSARLLDLNYGYTF.

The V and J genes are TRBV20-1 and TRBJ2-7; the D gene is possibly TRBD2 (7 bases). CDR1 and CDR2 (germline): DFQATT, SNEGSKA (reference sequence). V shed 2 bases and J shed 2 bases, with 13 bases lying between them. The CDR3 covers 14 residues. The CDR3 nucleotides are TGCAGTGCTAGATACGGGGGGCCTCCCTACGAGCAGTACTTC. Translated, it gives CSARYGGPPYEQYF.

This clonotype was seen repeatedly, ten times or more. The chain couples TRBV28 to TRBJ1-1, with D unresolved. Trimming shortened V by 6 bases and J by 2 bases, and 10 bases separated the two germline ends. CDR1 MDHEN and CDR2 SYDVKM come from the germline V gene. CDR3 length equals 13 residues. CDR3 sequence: CASSLNDNTEAFF. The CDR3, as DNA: TGTGCCAGCAGCTTAAATGATAACACTGAAGCTTTCTTT.

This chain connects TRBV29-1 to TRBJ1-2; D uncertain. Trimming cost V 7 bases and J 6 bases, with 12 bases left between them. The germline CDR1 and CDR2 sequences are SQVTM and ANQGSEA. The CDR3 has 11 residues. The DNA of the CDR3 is TGCAGCGGGACCCTCCTCAATGGCTACACCTTC. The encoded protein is CSGTLLNGYTF. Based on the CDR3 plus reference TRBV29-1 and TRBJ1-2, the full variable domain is SAVISQKPSRDICQRGTSLTIQCQVDSQVTMMFWYRQQPGQSLTLIATANQGSEATYESGFVIDKFPISRPNLTFSTLTVSNMSPEDSSIYLCSGTLLNGYTFGSGTRLTVV.

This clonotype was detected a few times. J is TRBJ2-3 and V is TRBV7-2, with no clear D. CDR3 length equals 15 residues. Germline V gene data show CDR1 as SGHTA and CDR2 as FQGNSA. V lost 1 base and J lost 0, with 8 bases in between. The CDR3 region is CASSLEETSTDTQYF. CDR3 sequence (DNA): TGTGCCAGCAGCTTAGAGGAGACTAGCACAGATACGCAGTATTTT. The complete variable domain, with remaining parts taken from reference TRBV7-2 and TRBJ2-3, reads GAGVSQSPSNKVTEKGKDVELRCDPISGHTALYWYRQSLGQGLEFLIYFQGNSAPDKSGLPSDRFSAERTGGSVSTLTIQRTQQEDSAVYLCASSLEETSTDTQYFGPGTRLTVL.